This T cell receptor beta chain was documented in a study of control samples from healthy donors and cancer patients. Profiled with immunoSEQ multiplex PCR; TCRdb holds only in-frame clones, not every one. The profile shows about 79,000 clones, over 85% of them singletons. The length of the CDR3 is 16 residues. The V gene lost 2 bases and the J gene lost 4 bases, with 15 bases spanning the gap. Germline lookup yields CDR1 MNHNY and CDR2 SVGAGI (reference sequence). The sample taken for sequencing was PBMCs. The chain carries TRBV6-6 and TRBJ2-1, with TRBD1 as a possible D gene (6 bases). The clonotype was recovered from a woman in her 40s with lung cancer. The DNA of the CDR3 is TGTGCCAGCAGTTACGAATACAGGGAAGCGTACAATGAGCAGTTCTTC. Translating gives CASSYEYREAYNEQFF.